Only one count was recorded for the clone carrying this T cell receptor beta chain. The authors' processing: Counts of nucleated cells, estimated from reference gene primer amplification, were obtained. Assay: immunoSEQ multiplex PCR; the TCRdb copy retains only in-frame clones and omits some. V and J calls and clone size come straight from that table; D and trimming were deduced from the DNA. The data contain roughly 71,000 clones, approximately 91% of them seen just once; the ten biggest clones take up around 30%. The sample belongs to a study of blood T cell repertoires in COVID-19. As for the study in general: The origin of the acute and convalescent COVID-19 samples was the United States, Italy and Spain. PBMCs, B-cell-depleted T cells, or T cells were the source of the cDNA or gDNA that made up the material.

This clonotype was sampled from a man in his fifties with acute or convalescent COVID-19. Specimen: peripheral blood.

The CDR3 DNA is TGCGCCAGCAGCCAACCAGGGGGATACAATCAGCCCCAGCATTTT. This sequence encodes CASSQPGGYNQPQHF. V usage is TRBV4-1 and J usage is TRBJ1-5, with 7 positions matching TRBD1. V lost 2 bases, J lost 3 bases, and 4 bases stayed unmatched. The germline gives CDR1 MGHRA, CDR2 YSYEKL. The CDR3 is 15 residues long.